Listed here are 15 T cell receptor beta chains from one sample, sequenced in a study of shared clonotypes between healthy human individuals. Profiled with immunoSEQ multiplex PCR; TCRdb holds only in-frame clones, not every one. The top ten hold about 0.13% of the sample, which has about 2 million clones, 85% to 95% seen once. The sequenced sample consisted of naive CD4+ T cells sorted from blood. Subset here: CD45RA+ positively selected. The receptors derive from a man aged 18 to 29 in good health.

The chain joins TRBV5-1 to TRBJ2-5; 7 bases fit TRBD2. The CDR3 has 15 residues. CDR1 SGHRS and CDR2 YFSETQ come from the germline V gene. The trim removed 0 bases at V and 5 bases at J, leaving 7 bases unmatched. CDR3 nucleotides: TGCGCCAGCAGCTTGGGTCGGGGGGAAGTGGAGACCCAGTACTTC. It translates to CASSLGRGEVETQYF.

The CDR3 reads CATSRPDRGRTDTQYF. The CDR3 DNA sequence: TGTGCCACCAGCAGACCGGACAGGGGGCGCACAGATACGCAGTATTTT. The genes are TRBV15 and TRBJ2-3, with 11 bases fitting TRBD1. V lost 2 bases, J lost 1 base, and 2 bases stayed unmatched. The CDR3 loop spans 16 amino acids. Germline CDR1 and CDR2: LNHNV and YYDKDF (reference sequence). The whole variable domain, filled in from reference TRBV15 and TRBJ2-3, reads DAMVIQNPRYQVTQFGKPVTLSCSQTLNHNVMYWYQQKSSQAPKLLFHYYDKDFNNEADTPDNFQSRRPNTSFCFLDIRSPGLGDTAMYLCATSRPDRGRTDTQYFGPGTRLTVL.

The chain carries TRBV2 and TRBJ1-6; D not resolved. V lost 10 bases and J lost 7, with 14 bases in between. CDR3 length: 13 residues. The V gene's germline CDR1 is SNHLY and CDR2 FYNNEI. The DNA for the CDR3 is TGTGCCACCCGAACAGATATCAATTCACCCCTCCACTTT. This translates into CATRTDINSPLHF.

In this sample, this clone turned up once. The chain couples TRBV6-5 to TRBJ2-2; tentative D call: TRBD1 (6 bases). This CDR3 has 14 residues. Germline V gives CDR1 MNHEY, CDR2 SVGAGI. The V and J ends lost 8 bases and 2 bases respectively, with 12 bases between them. CDR3 in amino acids: CASLGQPNTGELFF. In DNA form, the CDR3 reads TGTGCCAGCTTGGGACAACCCAACACCGGGGAGCTGTTTTTT.

The gene calls are TRBV5-5 and TRBJ2-2; D is ambiguous. The CDR3 loop spans 12 amino acids. V was clipped by 6 bases and J by 4 bases, with 7 bases between them. Germline lookup yields CDR1 SGHKS and CDR2 YYEKEE (reference sequence). DNA of the CDR3: TGTGCCAGCAACCCTATCACCGGGGAGCTGTTTTTT. Its protein is CASNPITGELFF.

The V and J genes are TRBV11-2 and TRBJ2-3; 7 bases align to TRBD1. Germline V gene sequence: CDR1 SGHAT, CDR2 FQNNGV. The V and J ends lost 5 bases and 2 bases, in that order; junction bases with no gene match: 4. The CDR3 has 14 amino acids. The CDR3 spells CASSPQGLTDTQYF. In nucleotides, the CDR3 is TGTGCCAGCAGCCCACAGGGGCTCACAGATACGCAGTATTTT.

The chain carries TRBV6-6 and TRBJ2-2, with D uncertain. CDR1 and CDR2 (germline): MNHNY, SVGAGI (reference sequence). The CDR3 length is 13 residues. V gave up 0 bases and J gave up 6 bases, with 5 bases separating them. CDR3 in DNA: TGTGCCAGCAGTTACTCCGAGTCCGGGGAGCTGTTTTTT. Its translation is CASSYSESGELFF.

In the case of this clone: A read error may account for a junction end that differs from germline. This rearrangement joins TRBV7-9 to TRBJ1-3; D unclear. CDR3 length: 13 amino acids. Germline CDR1 and CDR2: SEHNR and FQNEAQ (reference sequence). The CDR3 coding sequence is TGTGCCAGCAGCTTAGAAGTGGGTCCCAACGGAAATTTT. It translates to CASSLEVGPNGNF. Drawing the rest from reference TRBV7-9 and TRBJ1-3, the complete variable domain is DTGVSQNPRHKITKRGQNVTFRCDPISEHNRLYWYRQTLGQGPEFLTYFQNEAQLEKSRLLSDRFSAERPKGSFSTLEIQRTEQGDSAMYLCASSLEVGPNGNFGEGSWLTVV.

J is TRBJ1-3 and V is TRBV27; 9 nucleotides line up with TRBD1. V shed 8 bases, J shed 3 bases, and the junction held 2 bases outside the gene matches. CDR1 is MNHEY and CDR2 is SMNVEV in the germline V gene (reference sequence). This CDR3 has 13 residues. In nucleotides, the CDR3 is TGTGCCAGCGGGACAGGGTTTGGAAACACCATATATTTT. Protein sequence: CASGTGFGNTIYF.

This clone was seen a single time. The gene calls are TRBV28 and TRBJ2-1; 7 nucleotides align to TRBD1. This CDR3 spans 16 amino acids. Germline V gene sequence: CDR1 MDHEN, CDR2 SYDVKM. V lost 6 bases and J lost 6; bases outside the gene matches: 14. DNA for the CDR3: TGTGCCAGCAGCCACCGCCTAGGGGGCCCGGGCAATGAGCAGTTCTTC. Its protein is CASSHRLGGPGNEQFF.

This clone was recorded once. The J gene is TRBJ1-5, the V gene TRBV7-9; TRBD1 is a possible D gene (5 bases). This CDR3 contains 12 residues. Between the trimmed V and J ends, which lost 1 base and 11 bases, there was a span of 9 bases. Germline CDR1 reads SEHNR; CDR2 reads FQNEAQ (reference sequence). CDR3 loop: CASSLGQSSQHF. For the CDR3, the DNA is TGTGCCAGCAGCTTAGGACAGTCATCCCAGCATTTT.

This sequence joins TRBV19 and TRBJ1-1; no clear D. The germline gives CDR1 LNHDA, CDR2 SQIVND (reference sequence). The CDR3 covers 12 residues. Trimming removed 7 bases at V and 10 bases at J, with 16 bases between. The chain's CDR3 is CASIPPVGLAFF. DNA of the CDR3: TGTGCCAGTATTCCCCCGGTGGGTTTAGCTTTCTTT.

Notes on this clone: Different DNA sequences within this sample yield the same CDR3. CDR3 sequence reads: CAISERGTDTQYF. DNA of the CDR3: TGTGCCATCAGTGAAAGGGGCACAGATACGCAGTATTTT. The chain carries TRBV10-3 and TRBJ2-3; D not resolved. In germline, CDR1 is ENHRY, CDR2 SYGVKD. The CDR3 extends over 13 amino acids. With 3 bases removed from V and 1 base from J, the gap between germline ends came to 5 bases.

The J gene is TRBJ2-5, the V gene TRBV6-5; 9 nucleotides align to TRBD2. V was clipped by 0 bases and J by 7 bases; unmatched bases: 6. The CDR3 length is 15 residues. The germline CDR1 and CDR2 sequences are MNHEY and SVGAGI. CDR3 sequence (DNA): TGTGCCAGCAGTTACTCGACTAGCGGAGCACGGACCCAGTACTTC. It specifies CASSYSTSGARTQYF.

The J gene is TRBJ1-2, the V gene TRBV6-5, with TRBD1 identical over 7 bases. The V segment lost 2 bases and the J segment 8 bases; nucleotides outside the gene matches: 5. Germline V lookup: CDR1 MNHEY, CDR2 SVGAGI. The CDR3 covers 13 residues. The CDR3 coding sequence is TGTGCCAGCAGTTACGAGACAGGGAAAGGCTACACCTTC. Its protein product is CASSYETGKGYTF.